The 31 T cell receptor beta chains given below trace back to one sample, sequenced in a study of blood T cell repertoires in COVID-19. Some clones are missing from TCRdb's copy, which holds only in-frame ones; the method was immunoSEQ multiplex PCR. The sample shows 150,000 to 200,000 clones, around 85% of them seen only once. Material: peripheral blood. Every receptor here comes from a human donor with acute or convalescent COVID-19. The donor label of this sample is uncertain.

The genes are TRBV9 and TRBJ1-3; D gene uncertain. CDR1 is SGDLS and CDR2 is YYNGEE in the germline V gene. This CDR3 spans 16 amino acids. V was trimmed by 3 bases and J by 2 bases, leaving 15 bases between them. Here the CDR3 DNA reads TGTGCCAGCAGCGAGAGCTGGGGAGAAGCTGGAAACACCATATATTTT. This codes for CASSESWGEAGNTIYF.

In its sample, this clone was seen once. This chain joins TRBV9 and TRBJ1-6; TRBD1 is a possible D gene (6 bases). The CDR3 sequence is 15 residues long. Germline CDR1 SGDLS, CDR2 YYNGEE. Trimming left V 0 bases short and J 6 bases short, with 10 bases between. The CDR3 DNA is TGTGCCAGCAGCGTAGGGCAGGGGTTTAATTCACCCCTCCACTTT. Translated: CASSVGQGFNSPLHF.

V and J are TRBV5-1 and TRBJ1-1; 9 nucleotides match TRBD1. This CDR3 has 14 amino acids. CDR1 is SGHRS and CDR2 is YFSETQ in the germline V gene. V was clipped by 6 bases and J by 4 bases; unmatched bases: 7. The CDR3 sequence is CASTPGQGVTEAFF. CDR3 in DNA: TGCGCCAGCACCCCGGGACAGGGAGTCACTGAAGCTTTCTTT.

The V call is TRBV6-5, the J call TRBJ2-1; D ambiguous. The germline V gene encodes CDR1 MNHEY and CDR2 SVGAGI. V dropped 6 bases and J dropped 7 bases, with 19 bases sitting between them. The CDR3 is 15 amino acids. The CDR3 region is CASSPTDSVANEQFF. The DNA of the CDR3 is TGTGCCAGCAGCCCCACCGATTCGGTTGCGAATGAGCAGTTCTTC.

The rearrangement joins TRBV7-9 to TRBJ2-4, with 14 bases aligning to TRBD2. The CDR3 is 15 amino acids. J was trimmed by 6 bases and V by 3 bases; bases with no gene match: 1. Germline V gene data show CDR1 as SEHNR and CDR2 as FQNEAQ (reference sequence). CDR3 sequence: CASSLTSGGANIQYF. In DNA form, the CDR3 reads TGTGCCAGCAGCTTGACTAGCGGGGGGGCAAACATTCAGTACTTC.

This chain links TRBV5-1 with TRBJ2-7; weak D call: TRBD2 (6 bases). Trimming took off 3 bases at V and 2 bases at J, with 12 bases between the two ends. The CDR3 length is 14 residues. From germline, CDR1 is SGHRS and CDR2 YFSETQ. CDR3: CASSSGLLTYEQYF. DNA of the CDR3: TGCGCCAGCAGCTCGGGACTCCTCACCTACGAGCAGTACTTC.

Points on this clone: One end of the junction does not line up with germline, which may come from a read error. This rearrangement joins TRBV7-9 to TRBJ2-3; 8 nucleotides agree with TRBD1. The length of the CDR3 is 16 residues. CDR1 is SEHNR and CDR2 is FQNEAQ in the germline V gene (reference sequence). Here the CDR3 reads CANSRLRDRYTDTQYF. CDR3 nucleotides: TGTGCCAACAGCCGGCTCCGGGACAGGTATACAGATACGCAGTATTTT.

The chain uses TRBV30 and TRBJ1-2, with no clear D. The CDR3 runs to 13 residues. From germline, CDR1 is GTSNPN and CDR2 SVGIG (reference sequence). Trimming stripped 0 bases from V and 3 bases from J, with 8 bases between. The CDR3 loop is CAWSVRTHYGYTF. DNA for the CDR3: TGTGCCTGGAGTGTACGAACACACTATGGCTACACCTTC.

The chain uses TRBV7-9 and TRBJ2-2; TRBD1 agrees at 8 bases. The CDR3 length is 14 residues. The germline V gene encodes CDR1 SEHNR and CDR2 FQNEAQ (reference sequence). The V segment lost 7 bases and the J segment 6 bases; nucleotides outside the gene matches: 7. The CDR3 DNA reads TGTGCCAGCACCAGGACAGGGTATGCCGGGGAGCTGTTTTTT. It specifies CASTRTGYAGELFF.

CDR3 amino acids: CASSPPTGEVYGYTF. The CDR3 DNA follows: TGTGCCAGCTCACCACCGACGGGAGAGGTCTATGGCTACACCTTC. The chain uses TRBV18 and TRBJ1-2, with D hard to call. Trimming removed 0 bases from V and 4 bases from J, with 12 bases in between. This CDR3 is 15 amino acids long. The V gene's germline CDR1 is KGHSH and CDR2 LQKENI.

The rearrangement joins TRBV10-3 to TRBJ1-2; 12 bases line up with TRBD1. The J segment lost 6 bases and the V segment lost 2 bases, leaving 1 base of the junction unmatched. Per germline, CDR1 ENHRY and CDR2 SYGVKD. The length of the CDR3 is 14 residues. The CDR3, as DNA: TGTGCCATCAGTGAGGGGACAGGGGGCGATGGCTACACCTTC. Translated: CAISEGTGGDGYTF.

This chain links TRBV2 with TRBJ2-5, with 7 bases lining up with TRBD2. The CDR3 is made up of 14 amino acids. Germline V gene data show CDR1 as SNHLY and CDR2 as FYNNEI. The trim removed 3 bases at V and 1 base at J, leaving 2 bases unmatched. CDR3 bases: TGTGCCAGCAGTGACCGGGGGGTCCAAGAGACCCAGTACTTC. This translates into CASSDRGVQETQYF.

The chain joins TRBV28 to TRBJ2-2; 10 bases map to TRBD2. This CDR3 region has 15 residues. Germline CDR1 is MDHEN and CDR2 is SYDVKM. Trimming took 6 bases from V and 13 from J; bases not matched to a gene: 14. As DNA, the CDR3 is TGTGCCAGCAGCCTTTCTCAGCGGGGGGGTTCCGTGCTGTTTTTT. Its translation: CASSLSQRGGSVLFF.

The genes are TRBV24-1 and TRBJ1-1, with a tentative D call TRBD1 (5 bases). Deletions cut 3 bases from V and 11 bases from J, with 12 bases between. The CDR3 is 12 residues long. Germline values: CDR1 KGHDR, CDR2 SFDVKD. Written as DNA, the CDR3 is TGTGCCACCAGTGATGAGACAGATCGGGCTTTCTTT. It encodes CATSDETDRAFF.

The chain carries TRBV30 and TRBJ2-1, with TRBD2 matching 15 bases. Germline trimming cut 1 base from V and 2 bases from J; bases unmatched to any gene: 3. The CDR3 covers 17 residues. The germline gives CDR1 GTSNPN, CDR2 SVGIG (reference sequence). CDR3 sequence (DNA): TGTGCCTGGAGTGGGACTAGCGGGGGGGCACCCTACAATGAGCAGTTCTTC. This codes for CAWSGTSGGAPYNEQFF.

The chain has TRBV5-8 and TRBJ2-3; TRBD2 is a possible D gene (6 bases). CDR1 is SGHTS and CDR2 is YDEGEE in the germline V gene. V dropped 3 bases and J dropped 6 bases, with 17 bases sitting between them. The CDR3 length is 15 residues. CDR3 protein: CASSWTGTGGDTQYF. CDR3 in DNA: TGTGCCAGCAGCTGGACCGGGACTGGTGGGGATACGCAGTATTTT.

This chain connects TRBV9 to TRBJ1-1; D perhaps matches TRBD1 (6 bases). Germline loops: CDR1 SGDLS, CDR2 YYNGEE. V dropped 0 bases and J dropped 2 bases, with 14 bases sitting between them. The CDR3 is 16 amino acids. The CDR3 DNA sequence: TGTGCCAGCAGCGTAGGTATGGGGGCTATAAACACTGAAGCTTTCTTT. This gives the protein CASSVGMGAINTEAFF.

The CDR3 DNA follows: TGTGCCTGGAGCACCCCAGGGGCAACTAATGAAAAACTGTTTTTT. Protein: CAWSTPGATNEKLFF. The chain is built from TRBV30 and TRBJ1-4; the D gene is possibly TRBD1 (6 bases). In germline, CDR1 is GTSNPN, CDR2 SVGIG (reference sequence). CDR3 length: 15 residues. Trimming took off 3 bases at V and 0 bases at J, with 11 bases between the two ends.

This rearrangement joins TRBV29-1 to TRBJ1-1; a weak D match, TRBD1 (6 bases). The length of the CDR3 is 13 residues. The germline CDR1 and CDR2 sequences are SQVTM and ANQGSEA. V was cut by 6 bases and J by 1 base, with 12 bases left in between. The CDR3 DNA sequence: TGCAGCGTAAGACAGGTGACGAACACTGAAGCTTTCTTT. This encodes CSVRQVTNTEAFF.

This CDR3 is CASSQGRGKTEAFF. CDR3 bases: TGTGCCAGCAGCCAAGGTAGGGGAAAGACTGAAGCTTTCTTT. This chain uses TRBV3-1 (or the pseudogene TRBV3-2) with TRBJ1-1; possibly TRBD1 for D (5 bases). Per germline, CDR1 LGHDT and CDR2 YNNKEL (reference sequence). V was shortened by 1 base and J by 5 bases, with 11 bases between the two germline ends. The CDR3 covers 14 residues.

This clone was detected only once. The J gene is TRBJ1-1, the V gene TRBV27; D is unclear. The length of the CDR3 is 15 residues. Between the trimmed V and J ends, which lost 3 bases and 10 bases, there was a span of 21 bases. Germline V lookup: CDR1 MNHEY, CDR2 SMNVEV (reference sequence). The CDR3 protein is CASSFNNGVPQSAFF. The CDR3 bases are TGTGCCAGCAGTTTTAATAACGGGGTCCCTCAGTCAGCTTTCTTT.

V usage is TRBV3-1 (or the pseudogene TRBV3-2) and J usage is TRBJ1-5; D perhaps matches TRBD1 (5 bases). The CDR3 runs 13 residues. Germline V gives CDR1 LGHDT, CDR2 YNNKEL (reference sequence). Trimming removed 2 bases from V and 4 bases from J, with 6 bases in between. CDR3 sequence: CASSQSGNQPQHF. The DNA for the CDR3 is TGTGCCAGCAGCCAATCAGGGAATCAGCCCCAGCATTTT.

The V and J genes are TRBV5-1 and TRBJ2-1; TRBD1 matches at 11 bases. The CDR3 covers 14 residues. The ends lost 6 bases at V and 7 bases at J; junction bases unmatched: 6. Germline values: CDR1 SGHRS, CDR2 YFSETQ. CDR3 in DNA: TGCGCCAGCACTCTAGGGACAGGGGGGAATGAGCAGTTCTTC. It encodes CASTLGTGGNEQFF.

The chain carries TRBV21-1 and TRBJ1-5; TRBD1 was called by the table and not checked on the DNA. TRBV21-1 is noted as a pseudogene. The CDR3 has 15 residues. CDR3 bases: TGTGCCAGCAGCAAATCGCGACACACCAATCAGCCCCAGCATTTT. Residues: CASSKSRHTNQPQHF.

This chain connects TRBV10-1 to TRBJ2-7, with 9 bases fitting TRBD1. The V segment lost 0 bases and the J segment 5 bases; nucleotides outside the gene matches: 11. CDR3 length: 17 residues. Germline V gene sequence: CDR1 WNHNN, CDR2 SYGVQD (reference sequence). Here the CDR3 reads CASSESGTGIRSHEQYF. In DNA, the CDR3 is TGCGCCAGCAGTGAGTCGGGGACAGGGATTAGATCCCACGAGCAGTACTTC.

This chain uses TRBV2 with TRBJ1-2; 11 positions agree with TRBD1. V shed 8 bases and J 5 bases; nucleotides not matched to a gene: 4. Looked up from germline, CDR1 is SNHLY and CDR2 is FYNNEI. The CDR3 is made up of 13 amino acids. Here the CDR3 reads CASQDRGLYGYTF. CDR3 nucleotide sequence: TGTGCCAGCCAGGACAGGGGGCTATATGGCTACACCTTC. Full variable domain (missing parts from reference TRBV2 and TRBJ1-2): EPEVTQTPSHQVTQMGQEVILRCVPISNHLYFYWYRQILGQKVEFLVSFYNNEISEKSEIFDDQFSVERPDGSNFTLKIRSTKLEDSAMYFCASQDRGLYGYTFGSGTRLTVV.

The chain is built from TRBV3-1 (or the pseudogene TRBV3-2) and TRBJ1-1; unclear D gene. The germline V gene encodes CDR1 LGHDT and CDR2 YNNKEL (reference sequence). Trimming cost V 4 bases and J 0 bases, with 12 bases left between them. The CDR3 totals 15 residues. The CDR3 sequence is CASSPPGTMNTEAFF. The CDR3 DNA sequence: TGTGCCAGCAGCCCCCCGGGAACCATGAACACTGAAGCTTTCTTT.

This clone is a singleton in its sample. This rearrangement joins TRBV5-1 to TRBJ2-1; TRBD2 agrees at 10 bases. The CDR3 has 14 amino acids. The V and J ends lost 1 base and 5 bases, in that order; junction bases with no gene match: 0. Germline V gene data show CDR1 as SGHRS and CDR2 as YFSETQ. CDR3 in DNA: TGCGCCAGCAGCTTGACTAGCGGGGACAATGAGCAGTTCTTC. Protein: CASSLTSGDNEQFF.

This chain uses TRBV2 with TRBJ1-2; 10 bases are a match to TRBD1. The CDR3 has 17 amino acids. V lost 4 bases and J lost 2; bases outside the gene matches: 10. Germline V CDR1 and CDR2: SNHLY, FYNNEI. CDR3 region: CASSVRDRGAGNYGYTF. CDR3 DNA: TGTGCCAGCAGTGTACGGGACAGGGGAGCCGGGAACTATGGCTACACCTTC.

The V call is TRBV11-2, the J call TRBJ2-2; D may be TRBD1 (6 bases). CDR1 is SGHAT, CDR2 FQNNGV, per germline. Trimming took 4 bases from V and 3 from J, leaving 12 bases between them. The CDR3 spans 15 residues. The CDR3: CASSSIRGDTGELFF. In nucleotides, the CDR3 is TGTGCCAGCAGCTCGATCAGGGGAGACACCGGGGAGCTGTTTTTT.

This clone was recorded a few times. The chain is built from TRBV19 and TRBJ2-7, with 9 positions matching TRBD1. V trimming: 6 bases; J trimming: 0 bases; junction bases outside the gene matches: 6. Germline V gives CDR1 LNHDA, CDR2 SQIVND (reference sequence). This CDR3 is 15 amino acids long. The CDR3 sequence is CASSPQGAGSYEQYF. The CDR3 DNA follows: TGTGCCAGTAGCCCACAGGGGGCGGGCTCCTACGAGCAGTACTTC.